This T cell receptor (beta chain) came from a study of blood T cell repertoires in COVID-19. Study information: Whether acute or convalescent, the COVID-19 samples came from the United States, Italy and Spain. Sources were T cells, B-cell-depleted T cells, or PBMCs; the material itself was cDNA or gDNA.

The CDR3 consists of 16 residues. Germline CDR1 reads SEHNR; CDR2 reads FQNEAQ (reference sequence). The V segment lost 1 base and the J segment 1 base; nucleotides outside the gene matches: 2. Authors' data handling: Using reference gene primer amplification, nucleated cell counts were estimated. Some clones are missing from TCRdb's copy, which holds only in-frame ones; the method was immunoSEQ multiplex PCR. The V and J calls and clone size are taken from that table; D and trimming were inferred from the DNA. The sample yields some 59,000 clones, 90% seen once. The receptor was derived from a middle-aged man with acute or convalescent COVID-19. Specimen: peripheral blood. This chain connects TRBV7-9 to TRBJ2-2; TRBD2 aligns across 8 bases. CDR3 amino acids: CASSLGSGKNTGELFF. The CDR3 nucleotides read TGTGCCAGCAGCTTAGGTAGCGGGAAGAACACCGGGGAGCTGTTTTTT.